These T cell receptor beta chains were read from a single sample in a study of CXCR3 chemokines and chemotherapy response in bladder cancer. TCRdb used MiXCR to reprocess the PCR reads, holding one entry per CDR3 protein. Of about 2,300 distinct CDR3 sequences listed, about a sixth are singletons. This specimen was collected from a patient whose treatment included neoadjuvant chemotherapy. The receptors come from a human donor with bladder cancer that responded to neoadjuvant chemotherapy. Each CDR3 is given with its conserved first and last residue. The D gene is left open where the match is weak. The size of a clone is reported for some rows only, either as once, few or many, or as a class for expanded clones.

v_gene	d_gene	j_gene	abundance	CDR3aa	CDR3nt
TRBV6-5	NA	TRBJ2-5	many	CASSILGGETQYF	TGTGCCAGCAGTATCCTTGGGGGAGAGACCCAGTACTTC
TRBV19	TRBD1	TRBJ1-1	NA	CASSSQGATEAFF	TGTGCCAGTAGTTCGCAGGGGGCCACTGAAGCTTTCTTT
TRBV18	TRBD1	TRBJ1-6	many	CASSSGTDNSPLHF	TGTGCCAGCTCATCCGGGACAGATAATTCACCCCTCCACTTT
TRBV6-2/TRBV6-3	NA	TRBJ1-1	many	CASSYPYEWSLEGAFF	TGTGCCAGCAGTTACCCATATGAGTGGTCCCTCGAGGGAGCTTTCTTT
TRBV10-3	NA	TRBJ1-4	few	CAISEVGKNEKLFF	TGTGCCATCAGTGAGGTGGGAAAGAATGAAAAACTGTTTTTT
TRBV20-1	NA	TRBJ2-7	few	CSATGDYEQYF	TGCAGTGCTACGGGGGACTACGAGCAGTACTTC
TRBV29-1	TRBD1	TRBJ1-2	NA	CSVPHNPGTGGAYGYTF	TGCAGCGTTCCCCACAACCCCGGGACAGGGGGCGCCTATGGCTACACCTTC
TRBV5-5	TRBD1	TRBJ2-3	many	CASKMTGGTDTQYF	TGTGCCAGCAAGATGACAGGGGGCACAGATACGCAGTATTTT
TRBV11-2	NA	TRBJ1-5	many	CASSPSGNPQPQHF	TGTGCCAGCAGCCCATCAGGGAATCCTCAGCCCCAGCATTTT
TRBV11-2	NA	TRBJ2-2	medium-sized	CASSPGTGGELFF	TGTGCCAGCAGCCCCGGGACCGGAGGGGAGCTGTTTTTT
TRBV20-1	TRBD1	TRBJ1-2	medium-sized	CSAHPRTGGDGYTF	TGCAGTGCCCACCCCCGGACAGGGGGAGATGGCTACACCTTC
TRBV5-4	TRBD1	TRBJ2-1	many	CASSVEKGQGNEQFF	TGTGCCAGCAGCGTGGAAAAGGGACAGGGCAATGAGCAGTTCTTC
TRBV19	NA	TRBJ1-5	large	CASSNPPGTSNQPQHF	TGTGCCAGTAGTAATCCCCCGGGGACCTCAAATCAGCCCCAGCATTTT
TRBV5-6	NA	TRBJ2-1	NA	CASNSYNEQFF	TGTGCCAGCAACTCCTACAATGAGCAGTTCTTC
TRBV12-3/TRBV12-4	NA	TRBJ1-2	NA	CASSLSAGLGGYTF	TGTGCCAGCAGTTTATCTGCGGGACTGGGAGGCTACACCTTC
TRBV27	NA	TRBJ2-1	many	CASSRSNHNEQFF	TGTGCCAGCAGCCGCTCCAACCACAATGAGCAGTTCTTC
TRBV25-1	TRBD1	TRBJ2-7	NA	CASSQGQGAGEQYF	TGTGCCAGCAGTCAAGGACAGGGGGCGGGGGAGCAGTACTTC
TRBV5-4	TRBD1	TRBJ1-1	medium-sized	CASSLRGRDTEAFF	TGTGCCAGCAGCTTGAGGGGGCGCGACACTGAAGCTTTCTTT
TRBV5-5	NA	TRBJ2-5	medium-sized	CASSFGVRVQETQYF	TGTGCCAGCAGCTTTGGGGTGAGGGTTCAAGAGACCCAGTACTTC
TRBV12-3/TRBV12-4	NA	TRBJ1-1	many	CASTRSQVTEAFF	TGTGCCAGCACCCGGAGCCAGGTCACTGAAGCTTTCTTT
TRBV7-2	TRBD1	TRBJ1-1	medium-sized	CASRQRDRGLQAFF	TGTGCCAGCAGACAACGGGACAGGGGGCTTCAGGCTTTCTTT
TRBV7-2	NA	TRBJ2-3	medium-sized	CASSLQARTHQEDTQYF	TGTGCCAGCAGCTTACAGGCAAGGACCCACCAGGAGGATACGCAGTATTTT
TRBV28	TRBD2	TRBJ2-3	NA	CASSLYSAGVGEDTQYF	TGTGCCAGCAGTTTATATTCAGCGGGAGTAGGTGAAGATACGCAGTATTTT
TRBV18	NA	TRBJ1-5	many	CASSLGQGSLSNQPQHF	TGTGCCAGCTCCCTCGGGCAGGGAAGTCTGAGCAATCAGCCCCAGCATTTT
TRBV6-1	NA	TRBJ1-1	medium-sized	CASSVLATEAFF	TGTGCCAGCAGTGTCTTGGCCACTGAAGCTTTCTTT
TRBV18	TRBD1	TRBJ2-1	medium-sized	CASSQGQAGNEQFF	TGTGCCAGCTCACAAGGACAGGCAGGCAATGAGCAGTTCTTC
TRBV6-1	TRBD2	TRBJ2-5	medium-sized	CASSVSGRLSGETQYF	TGTGCCAGCAGTGTTAGCGGGAGGCTCAGTGGGGAGACCCAGTACTTC
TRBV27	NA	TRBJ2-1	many	CASSSPSRDNEQFF	TGTGCCAGCAGTTCCCCGAGTAGGGACAATGAGCAGTTCTTC